The 32 T cell receptor beta chains below were found in one sample sequenced in a study of OX40 agonist ivuxolimab in advanced cancers. The method was immunoSEQ multiplex PCR; TCRdb's version includes in-frame clones alone and lacks a portion of them. The sample comprises 21,000 or so clones, about 80% of which are singletons, and under 35% rests with the top ten. Source: CD4+ or CD8+ T cells sorted from blood, taken in a trial of the OX40 agonist ivuxolimab. These receptor sequences come from an adult with an advanced solid tumor such as melanoma, head and neck, liver or kidney cancer.

Note on this clone: At one boundary the junction diverges from the germline segment, which might be a read error. Other DNA sequences in this specimen translate into the identical CDR3. The gene calls are TRBV7-2 and TRBJ2-7; 11 bases fit TRBD2. CDR1 and CDR2 (germline): SGHTA, FQGNSA. CDR3 length: 16 amino acids. The CDR3 nucleotides read TGTGCCAGCAGCCCCCTAACTAGCGGGAGCCCCTACGAGCAGTACTTT. Translation: CASSPLTSGSPYEQYF.

This chain connects TRBV20-1 to TRBJ2-3, with no clear D. Germline CDR1 and CDR2: DFQATT and SNEGSKA (reference sequence). V gave up 6 bases and J gave up 2 bases, with 6 bases separating them. This CDR3 spans 11 amino acids. The chain's CDR3 is CSARPTDTQYF. For the CDR3, the DNA is TGCAGTGCCAGGCCCACAGATACGCAGTATTTT.

This clone appeared once. The chain recombines TRBV11-2 with TRBJ1-2; D possibly corresponds to TRBD1 (6 bases). The CDR3 runs 20 residues. V was pared by 0 bases and J by 3 bases, with 26 bases between. Germline CDR1 and CDR2: SGHAT and FQNNGV. The CDR3 loop is CASSLEISGAGAFGDYGYTF. In DNA, the CDR3 is TGTGCCAGCAGCTTAGAGATCTCGGGGGCAGGGGCATTCGGGGACTATGGCTACACCTTC.

This clone has only a few counts. The CDR3 region is CASSDAEGVTGELFF. CDR3 in DNA: TGTGCCAGCAGTGACGCTGAGGGTGTAACCGGGGAGCTGTTTTTT. The V and J genes are TRBV25-1 and TRBJ2-2; D might be TRBD2 (5 bases). The V and J ends lost 3 bases and 5 bases respectively, with 13 bases between them. Per the germline V gene, CDR1 is MGHDK and CDR2 is SYGVNS. The CDR3 length is 15 residues.

The rearrangement links TRBV15 to TRBJ2-1; D is possibly TRBD1 or TRBD2 (6 bases each). This CDR3 has 15 amino acids. Germline CDR1 reads LNHNV; CDR2 reads YYDKDF (reference sequence). V was shortened by 5 bases and J by 5 bases, with 16 bases between the two germline ends. The CDR3 protein is CATSPWGASDNEQFF. The CDR3 DNA reads TGTGCCACCAGCCCCTGGGGGGCGTCCGACAATGAGCAGTTCTTC. The entire variable domain, with the rest obtained from reference TRBV15 and TRBJ2-1, is as follows: DAMVIQNPRYQVTQFGKPVTLSCSQTLNHNVMYWYQQKSSQAPKLLFHYYDKDFNNEADTPDNFQSRRPNTSFCFLDIRSPGLGDTAMYLCATSPWGASDNEQFFGPGTRLTVL.

The chain joins TRBV13 to TRBJ1-1; D is ambiguous. Germline CDR1 PRHDT, CDR2 FYEKMQ (reference sequence). The V gene lost 1 base and the J gene lost 2 bases, with 8 bases spanning the gap. The CDR3 has 14 residues. CDR3 sequence (DNA): TGTGCCAGCAGCTTAGCTGGGTTAAACACTGAAGCTTTCTTT. Its translation: CASSLAGLNTEAFF.

The V call is TRBV9, the J call TRBJ2-1, with D uncertain. The germline V and J ends were trimmed by 3 bases and 4 bases, with 5 bases remaining between them. The CDR3 totals 12 residues. Germline V gene data show CDR1 as SGDLS and CDR2 as YYNGEE. The CDR3 nucleotides are TGTGCCAGCAGCGCCGATTACAATGAGCAGTTCTTC. Translated: CASSADYNEQFF.

The chain joins TRBV30 to TRBJ2-1; the D gene is possibly TRBD2 (5 bases). The CDR3 is 15 amino acids. Deletions cut 4 bases from V and 3 bases from J, with 16 bases between. Germline values: CDR1 GTSNPN, CDR2 SVGIG (reference sequence). CDR3 region: CAWMSGATYYNEQFF. The CDR3 DNA sequence: TGTGCCTGGATGAGCGGCGCTACCTACTACAATGAGCAGTTCTTC.

CDR3: CASLSVALDEQYF. The CDR3 DNA reads as TGTGCCAGCTTATCTGTTGCGCTCGACGAGCAGTACTTC. The chain is built from TRBV25-1 and TRBJ2-7; D gene uncertain. Trimming cost V 8 bases and J 5 bases, with 16 bases left between them. Germline CDR1 and CDR2: MGHDK and SYGVNS. The CDR3 length is 13 residues.

V is TRBV5-6 and J is TRBJ2-4; 12 bases are a match to TRBD2. Trimming removed 0 bases from V and 0 bases from J; junction bases left unmatched: 7. The germline V gene encodes CDR1 SGHDT and CDR2 YYEEEE. There are 19 residues in the CDR3. The CDR3 reads CASSLGLAGEPRAKNIQYF. DNA of the CDR3: TGTGCCAGCAGCTTGGGACTAGCGGGAGAGCCAAGAGCCAAAAACATTCAGTACTTC. The full variable domain, rest sourced from reference TRBV5-6 and TRBJ2-4, is DAGVTQSPTHLIKTRGQQVTLRCSPKSGHDTVSWYQQALGQGPQFIFQYYEEEERQRGNFPDRFSGHQFPNYSSELNVNALLLGDSALYLCASSLGLAGEPRAKNIQYFGAGTRLSVL.

V usage is TRBV15 and J usage is TRBJ1-5; D remains ambiguous. This CDR3 is built from 13 residues. V lost 5 bases to trimming and J lost 9 bases, with 14 bases between them. The germline gives CDR1 LNHNV, CDR2 YYDKDF (reference sequence). CDR3 residues: CATSSSRARPQHF. CDR3 nucleotide sequence: TGTGCCACCAGCTCAAGCCGAGCTCGGCCCCAGCATTTT.

V and J are TRBV27 and TRBJ2-7; D might be TRBD1 or TRBD2, each matching 5 bases. The CDR3 consists of 15 residues. V was shortened by 8 bases and J by 2 bases, with 19 bases between the two germline ends. Germline V CDR1 and CDR2: MNHEY, SMNVEV (reference sequence). The CDR3 DNA sequence: TGTGCCAGCGGGGGATGGGAACGGAAACCCTACGAGCAGTACTTC. Translated, it gives CASGGWERKPYEQYF.

The rearrangement uses TRBV28 and TRBJ1-2, with D possibly being TRBD1 (5 bases). This CDR3 contains 14 residues. The V end lost 1 base, the J end lost 4 bases, and 10 bases lay between the germline ends. Germline assignment: CDR1 MDHEN and CDR2 SYDVKM. CDR3: CASSLLGGGYGYTF. The CDR3 DNA is TGTGCCAGCAGTTTATTGGGGGGAGGCTATGGCTACACCTTC.

As DNA, the CDR3 is TGTGCCAGAAGCTCTAACCAACAGGGGGCGCTTAACAAGAACACTGAAGCTTTCTTT. Protein sequence: CARSSNQQGALNKNTEAFF. The V and J genes are TRBV5-3 and TRBJ1-1, with 9 bases aligning to TRBD1. TRBV5-3 is recorded as an ORF, its role being uncertain. The CDR3 is 19 residues long. The trim removed 3 bases at V and 1 base at J, leaving 16 bases unmatched.

The chain combines TRBV11-1 with TRBJ2-3; no definite D call. V dropped 1 base and J dropped 2 bases, with 1 base sitting between them. This CDR3 region has 12 residues. CDR1 and CDR2 (germline): SGHAT, FQDESV (reference sequence). The CDR3 coding sequence is TGTGCCAGCAGCTTAGTCACAGATACGCAGTATTTT. Residues: CASSLVTDTQYF.

The V and J genes are TRBV4-1 and TRBJ2-1; TRBD2 agrees at 10 bases. Germline V lookup: CDR1 MGHRA, CDR2 YSYEKL. The ends lost 1 base at V and 3 bases at J; junction bases unmatched: 9. The CDR3 length is 18 residues. CDR3 loop: CASSQGVPSGRFYNEQFF. CDR3 sequence (DNA): TGCGCCAGCAGCCAAGGAGTTCCTAGCGGGAGATTCTACAATGAGCAGTTCTTC.

This chain uses TRBV5-6 with TRBJ1-2; 8 bases map to TRBD1. The CDR3 spans 18 residues. Germline V gives CDR1 SGHDT, CDR2 YYEEEE. The V segment lost 5 bases and the J segment 4 bases; nucleotides outside the gene matches: 19. The DNA of the CDR3 is TGTGCCAGCAGACCGGACAGGGATCAGCCATACTGGGGCTATGGCTACACCTTC. Translated, it gives CASRPDRDQPYWGYGYTF.

The chain joins TRBV19 to TRBJ2-1, with a possible D match to TRBD1 (5 bases). Germline V gene sequence: CDR1 LNHDA, CDR2 SQIVND (reference sequence). V was clipped by 5 bases and J by 0 bases, with 5 bases between them. This CDR3 comprises 13 residues. In DNA, the CDR3 is TGTGCCAGTAGTCAGGGCTCCTACAATGAGCAGTTCTTC. Its protein product is CASSQGSYNEQFF.

The V and J genes are TRBV11-2 and TRBJ2-7, with a possible D match to TRBD2 (6 bases). Per the germline V gene, CDR1 is SGHAT and CDR2 is FQNNGV. The V end was cut by 5 bases, the J end by 0 bases, with 14 bases between. The CDR3 runs to 15 residues. CDR3 nucleotide sequence: TGTGCCAGCAGCCTCCGCGGGGCGAGCTCCTACGAGCAGTACTTC. The encoded protein is CASSLRGASSYEQYF.

V gene TRBV15 combines with J gene TRBJ2-5; D remains unclear. Near its end, the DNA agrees better with TRBJ2-7, so the J call may be wrong. The CDR3 spans 13 residues. The V gene's germline CDR1 is LNHNV and CDR2 YYDKDF (reference sequence). DNA of the CDR3: TGTGCCACCAGCAGAGATGGCCTCTACGAGCAGTACTTC. Translated, it gives CATSRDGLYEQYF.

V and J are TRBV2 and TRBJ2-1; D gene unclear. There are 10 residues in the CDR3. V was trimmed by 7 bases and J by 10 bases, leaving 8 bases between them. Germline CDR1 is SNHLY and CDR2 is FYNNEI. Here the CDR3 reads CASIDLEQFF. The CDR3 DNA reads as TGTGCCAGCATAGACCTCGAGCAGTTCTTC. Full variable domain (remainder filled in from reference TRBV2 and TRBJ2-1): EPEVTQTPSHQVTQMGQEVILRCVPISNHLYFYWYRQILGQKVEFLVSFYNNEISEKSEIFDDQFSVERPDGSNFTLKIRSTKLEDSAMYFCASIDLEQFFGPGTRLTVL.

Comment on this clone: Other DNA sequences within the sample encode an identical CDR3. The chain uses TRBV5-2 and TRBJ2-7; TRBD2 is the table's D call and was not checked against the DNA. TRBV5-2 corresponds to a pseudogene. This CDR3 is 13 amino acids long. CDR3: CASSLQNRDEQYF. The CDR3, as DNA: TGCGCCAGCAGCCTTCAGAACCGGGACGAGCAGTACTTC.

The chain has TRBV7-9 and TRBJ2-7; D might be TRBD1 or TRBD2, each matching 5 bases. The germline gives CDR1 SEHNR, CDR2 FQNEAQ (reference sequence). The CDR3 sequence is 12 residues long. The V end lost 1 base, the J end lost 9 bases, and 10 bases lay between the germline ends. The CDR3 loop is CASSLDRDGQYF. In DNA, the CDR3 is TGTGCCAGCAGCTTAGATCGGGACGGGCAGTACTTC.

The rearrangement joins TRBV4-2 to TRBJ2-7, with 9 bases fitting TRBD1. The germline CDR1 and CDR2 sequences are LGHNA and YNFKEQ. This CDR3 has 15 amino acids. The V segment lost 3 bases and the J segment 1 base; nucleotides outside the gene matches: 4. The CDR3 DNA follows: TGTGCCAGCAGCCAGGGGACAGGGTTATCCTACGAGCAGTACTTC. Encoded protein: CASSQGTGLSYEQYF.

The chain has TRBV11-2 and TRBJ2-2, with a weak D call TRBD2 (7 bases). The ends were cut back, 1 base at V and 2 bases at J, with 17 bases in the middle. CDR1 is SGHAT and CDR2 is FQNNGV in the germline V gene. The CDR3 sequence is 18 residues long. CDR3 coding DNA: TGTGCCAGCAGCTTAGTTAGGAGGGGGAGGGTTAACACCGGGGAGCTGTTTTTT. Amino acids: CASSLVRRGRVNTGELFF.

V gene TRBV6-6 combines with J gene TRBJ2-3; perhaps TRBD2 as D (6 bases). V shed 5 bases and J shed 4 bases, with 13 bases lying between them. Germline CDR1 is MNHNY and CDR2 is SVGAGI (reference sequence). This CDR3 is 14 amino acids long. The CDR3 nucleotides read TGTGCCAGCAGTCCGGGGGAGGAGGCAGATACGCAGTATTTT. Translation gives CASSPGEEADTQYF.

The CDR3 coding sequence is TGTGCCAGCAGCTGGGGACTCGCGAATGAGCAGTTCTTC. Its protein product is CASSWGLANEQFF. V usage is TRBV7-2 and J usage is TRBJ2-1; maybe TRBD2 (6 bases). Germline CDR1 SGHTA, CDR2 FQGNSA. Trimming pared 4 bases from V and 7 bases from J, leaving 11 bases between. This CDR3 comprises 13 residues.

This chain uses TRBV6-1 with TRBJ2-1; D is unresolved. Germline V gene data show CDR1 as MNHNS and CDR2 as SASEGT. Trimming cost V 6 bases and J 0 bases, with 3 bases left between them. The CDR3 is made up of 12 amino acids. The CDR3, as DNA: TGTGCCAGCAGCCCCTCCTACAATGAGCAGTTCTTC. Translating gives CASSPSYNEQFF.

By share, this clone ranks as medium-sized. This sample also contains other DNA sequences that code for the same CDR3. The rearrangement links TRBV5-1 to TRBJ2-7; D not certain. The V end was cut by 0 bases, the J end by 0 bases, with 7 bases between. Germline CDR1 SGHRS, CDR2 YFSETQ. The CDR3 consists of 14 residues. CDR3 amino acids: CASSLAQSSYEQYF. The DNA for the CDR3 is TGCGCCAGCAGCTTGGCCCAGAGCTCCTACGAGCAGTACTTC.

The chain is built from TRBV4-1 and TRBJ2-7, with a weak D call TRBD2 (6 bases). The CDR3 loop spans 15 amino acids. V was trimmed by 4 bases and J by 2 bases, leaving 15 bases between them. Germline CDR1 reads MGHRA; CDR2 reads YSYEKL. CDR3 DNA sequence: TGCGCCAGCAGCCCGGGAGCAAACGGCGCCTACGAGCAGTACTTC. It is translated as CASSPGANGAYEQYF.

This sequence joins TRBV4-1 and TRBJ2-7; D remains ambiguous. CDR3 length: 13 amino acids. The ends were cut back, 2 bases at V and 2 bases at J, with 7 bases in the middle. Germline V gives CDR1 MGHRA, CDR2 YSYEKL. In nucleotides, the CDR3 is TGCGCCAGCAGCCAATTACTTGCCTACGAGCAGTACTTC. This encodes CASSQLLAYEQYF.

The rearrangement uses TRBV10-3 and TRBJ2-1; 7 nucleotides agree with TRBD2. CDR3 size: 16 residues. The germline V gene has CDR1 ENHRY and CDR2 SYGVKD. The V and J ends lost 0 bases and 2 bases, in that order; junction bases with no gene match: 4. The chain's CDR3 is CAISESPSGPYNEQFF. The CDR3 DNA sequence: TGTGCCATCAGTGAGTCGCCTAGCGGACCCTACAATGAGCAGTTCTTC.